This T cell receptor (beta chain) was identified in a study of PD-L1 blockade in urothelial cancer. At the level of the study: Of about 30 patients, some 24 were males with bladder-origin urothelial cancer. Between 0 and 3 chemotherapy regimens preceded treatment for each patient.

Germline V gene sequence: CDR1 SNHLY, CDR2 FYNNEI. The CDR3 runs to 15 residues. The V gene end was trimmed by 4 bases and the J gene end by 0 bases; junction bases not matched to a gene: 6. PCRs were each spiked with synthetic TCR analog templates. Sequencing used immunoSEQ multiplex PCR; TCRdb keeps in-frame clones, though not all of them. The top ten clones hold 12% to 15% of a sample with more than 40,000 clones, 88% of them seen once. The V and J genes are TRBV2 and TRBJ2-7, with 7 bases matching TRBD2. This receptor was taken from a woman in her sixties with urothelial cancer. The source material was PBMCs, sampled around atezolizumab (anti-PD-L1) treatment. CDR3 in DNA: TGTGCCAGCAGTGGGTCTAGCGGAAGCTCCTACGAGCAGTACTTC. Translating gives CASSGSSGSSYEQYF.